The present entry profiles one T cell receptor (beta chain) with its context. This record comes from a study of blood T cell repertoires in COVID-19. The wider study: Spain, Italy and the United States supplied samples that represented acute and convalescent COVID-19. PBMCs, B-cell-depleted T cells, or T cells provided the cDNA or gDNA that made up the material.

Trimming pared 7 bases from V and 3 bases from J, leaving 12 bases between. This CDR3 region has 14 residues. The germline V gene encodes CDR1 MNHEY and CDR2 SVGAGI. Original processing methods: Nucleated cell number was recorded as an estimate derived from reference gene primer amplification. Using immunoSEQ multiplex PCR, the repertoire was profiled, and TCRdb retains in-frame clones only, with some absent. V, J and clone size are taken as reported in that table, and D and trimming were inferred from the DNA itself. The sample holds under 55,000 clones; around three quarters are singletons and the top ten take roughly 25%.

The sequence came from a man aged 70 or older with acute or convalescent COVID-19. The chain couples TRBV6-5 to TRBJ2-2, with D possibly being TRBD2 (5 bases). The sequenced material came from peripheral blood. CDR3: CASTMDFHTGELFF. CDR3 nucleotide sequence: TGTGCCAGCACCATGGACTTTCACACCGGGGAGCTGTTTTTT.